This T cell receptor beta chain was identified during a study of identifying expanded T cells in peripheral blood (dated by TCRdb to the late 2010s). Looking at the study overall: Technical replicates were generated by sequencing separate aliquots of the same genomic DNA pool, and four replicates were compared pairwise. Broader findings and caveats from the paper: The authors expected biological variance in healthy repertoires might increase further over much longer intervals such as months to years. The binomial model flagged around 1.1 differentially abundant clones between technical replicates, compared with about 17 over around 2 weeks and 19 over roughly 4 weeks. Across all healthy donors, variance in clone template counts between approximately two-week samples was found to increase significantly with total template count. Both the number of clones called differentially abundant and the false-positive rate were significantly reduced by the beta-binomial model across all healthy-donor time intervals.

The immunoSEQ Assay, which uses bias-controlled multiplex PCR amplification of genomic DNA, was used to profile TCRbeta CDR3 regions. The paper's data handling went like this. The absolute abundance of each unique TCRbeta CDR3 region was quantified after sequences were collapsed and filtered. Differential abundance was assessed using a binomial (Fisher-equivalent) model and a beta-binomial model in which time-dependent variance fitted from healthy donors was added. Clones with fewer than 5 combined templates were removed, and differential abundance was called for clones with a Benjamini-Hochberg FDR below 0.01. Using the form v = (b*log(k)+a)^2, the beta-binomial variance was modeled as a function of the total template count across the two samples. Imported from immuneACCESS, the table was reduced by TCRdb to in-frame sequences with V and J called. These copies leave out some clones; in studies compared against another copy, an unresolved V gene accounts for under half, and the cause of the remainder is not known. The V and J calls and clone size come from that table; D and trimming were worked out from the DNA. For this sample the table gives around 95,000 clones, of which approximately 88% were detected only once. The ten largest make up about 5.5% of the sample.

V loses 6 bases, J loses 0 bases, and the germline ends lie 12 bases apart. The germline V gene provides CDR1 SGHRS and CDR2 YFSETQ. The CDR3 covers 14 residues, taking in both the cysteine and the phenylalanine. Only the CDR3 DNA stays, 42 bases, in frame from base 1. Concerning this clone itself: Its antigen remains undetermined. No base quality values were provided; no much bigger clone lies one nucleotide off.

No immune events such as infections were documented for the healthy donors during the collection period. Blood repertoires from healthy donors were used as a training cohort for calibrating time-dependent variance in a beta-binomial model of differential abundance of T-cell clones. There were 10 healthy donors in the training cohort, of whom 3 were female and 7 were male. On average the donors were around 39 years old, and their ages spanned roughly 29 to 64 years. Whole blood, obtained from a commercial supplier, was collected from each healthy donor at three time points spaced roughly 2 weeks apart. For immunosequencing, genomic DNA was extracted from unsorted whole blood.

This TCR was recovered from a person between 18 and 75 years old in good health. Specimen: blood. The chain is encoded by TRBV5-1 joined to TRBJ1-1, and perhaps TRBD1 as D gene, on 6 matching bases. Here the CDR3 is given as CASNQGNMNTEAFF. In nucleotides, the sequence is TGCGCCAGCAACCAGGGGAATATGAACACTGAAGCTTTCTTT.